This T cell receptor beta chain was captured in a study of T cells after posttransplantation cyclophosphamide. To note about this clone: The antigen is unknown.

CDR1 is LGHNA and CDR2 is YNFKEQ in the germline V gene. The CDR3 totals 17 residues. After removal of 1 base from V and 1 base from J, the junction contained 6 bases not matched to a gene. Overall study findings and caveats: Recipient CMV seropositivity and CMV reactivation strongly tracked TRB clonality.

Libraries were prepared by immunoSEQ multiplex PCR; TCRdb keeps only in-frame clonotypes and omits some of them. The sample lists around 50,000 clones, 92% seen once, with around 3.2% in the top ten. V is TRBV4-2 and J is TRBJ2-2, with 7 nucleotides matching TRBD2. This clonotype originated in a woman between 45 and 65 years old in good health and a related stem cell transplant donor. The sequenced material came from PBMCs. Written as DNA, the CDR3 is TGTGCCAGCAGCCAAGCCCTAGCGGACATGAACACCGGGGAGCTGTTTTTT. Protein sequence: CASSQALADMNTGELFF.